A selection of T cell receptor beta chains follows, all from one sample in a study of cytomegalovirus exposure and HLA in healthy donors. The protocol was immunoSEQ multiplex PCR, while the TCRdb copy is restricted to in-frame clones and leaves out a portion. The sample yields over 100,000 clones, less than 80% seen once. The sample comprised PBMCs. These receptors were collected from a man in his forties in good health and CMV-seropositive. CDR3s include the opening cysteine and the closing phenylalanine or tryptophan. D genes are given only for firm matches. Not every row has a clone size; where given, it reads once, few, many or a size class.

V	J	size	D	DNA	CDR3
TRBV19	TRBJ2-2	.	TRBD1	TGTGCCAGTAGTCACTCAACAGGGGAAATAAACACCGGGGAGCTGTTTTTT	CASSHSTGEINTGELFF
TRBV5-1	TRBJ2-1	.	TRBD1	TGCGCCAGCAGCTTGGACGGGACAGGGGGCTACAATGAGCAGTTCTTC	CASSLDGTGGYNEQFF
TRBV11-2	TRBJ2-1	.	.	TGTGCCAGCACCCAGCCTTGGACACGGGATGAGCAGTTCTTC	CASTQPWTRDEQFF
TRBV30	TRBJ1-5	.	TRBD1	TGTGCCTGGTCCGACAGGGTCAATCAGCCCCAGCATTTT	CAWSDRVNQPQHF
TRBV27	TRBJ2-7	few	.	TGTGCCAGCAGTTTGGGCAGGGCGAGCTCCTACGAGCAGTACTTC	CASSLGRASSYEQYF
TRBV6-5	TRBJ2-7	.	TRBD1	TGTGCCAGCAGAAGACAGGGGCCAACCTACGAGCAGTACTTC	CASRRQGPTYEQYF
TRBV27	TRBJ2-2	few	.	TGTGCCAGCGGCCGGAACACCGGGGAGCTGTTTTTT	CASGRNTGELFF
TRBV11-2	TRBJ2-3	.	TRBD2	TGTGCCAGCAGCTTAAGGGGGTTGGCGGGAGGGCCGAGCACAGATACGCAGTATTTT	CASSLRGLAGGPSTDTQYF
TRBV10-3	TRBJ1-5	.	.	TGTGCCATCAGTGAGCGAGGGTCCTATCAGCCCCAGCATTTT	CAISERGSYQPQHF
TRBV28	TRBJ2-7	.	.	TGTGCCAGCAGAAGACAGGCCTCCTACGAGCAGTACTTC	CASRRQASYEQYF